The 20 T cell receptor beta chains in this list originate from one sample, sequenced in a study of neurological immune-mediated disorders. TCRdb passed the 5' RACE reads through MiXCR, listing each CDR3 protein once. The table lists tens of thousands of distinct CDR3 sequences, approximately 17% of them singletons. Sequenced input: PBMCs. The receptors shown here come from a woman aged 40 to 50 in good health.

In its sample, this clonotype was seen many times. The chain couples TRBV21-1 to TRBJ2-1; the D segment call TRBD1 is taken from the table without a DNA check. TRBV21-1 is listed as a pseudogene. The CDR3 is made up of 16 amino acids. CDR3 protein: CASSSPRDEDYNEQFF. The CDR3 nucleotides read TGTGCCAGCAGCTCACCCAGGGACGAGGATTACAATGAGCAGTTCTTC.

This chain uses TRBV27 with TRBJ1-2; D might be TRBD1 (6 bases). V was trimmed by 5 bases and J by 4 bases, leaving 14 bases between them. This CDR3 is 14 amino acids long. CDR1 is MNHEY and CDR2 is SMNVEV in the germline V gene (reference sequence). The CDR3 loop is CASSPGTPIYGYTF. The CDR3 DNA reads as TGTGCCAGCAGTCCAGGGACACCGATCTATGGCTACACCTTC.

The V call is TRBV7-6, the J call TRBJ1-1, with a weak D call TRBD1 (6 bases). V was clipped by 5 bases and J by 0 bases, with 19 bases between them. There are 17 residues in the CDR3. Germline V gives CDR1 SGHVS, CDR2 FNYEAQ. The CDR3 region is CASSPGASVGLNTEAFF. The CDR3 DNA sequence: TGTGCCAGCAGCCCAGGGGCATCGGTAGGGCTGAACACTGAAGCTTTCTTT.

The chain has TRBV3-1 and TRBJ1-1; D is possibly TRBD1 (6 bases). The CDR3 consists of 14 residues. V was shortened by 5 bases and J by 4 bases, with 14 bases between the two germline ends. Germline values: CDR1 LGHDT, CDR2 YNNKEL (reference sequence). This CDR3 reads CASSYSTGSTEAFF. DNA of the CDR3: TGTGCCAGCAGCTATTCGACAGGTTCCACTGAAGCTTTCTTT.

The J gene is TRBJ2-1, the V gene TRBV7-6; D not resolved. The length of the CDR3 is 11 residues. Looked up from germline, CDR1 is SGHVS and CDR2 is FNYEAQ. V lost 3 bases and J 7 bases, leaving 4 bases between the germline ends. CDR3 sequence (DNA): TGTGCCAGCAGCTTGACTAATGAGCAGTTCTTC. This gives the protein CASSLTNEQFF.

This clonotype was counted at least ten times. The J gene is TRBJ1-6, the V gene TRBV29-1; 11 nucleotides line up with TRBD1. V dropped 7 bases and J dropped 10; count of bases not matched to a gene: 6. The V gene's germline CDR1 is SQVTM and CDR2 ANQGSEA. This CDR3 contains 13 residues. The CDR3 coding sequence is TGCAGCGCCGCCGGGACAGGGGGATCACCCCTCCACTTT. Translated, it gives CSAAGTGGSPLHF.

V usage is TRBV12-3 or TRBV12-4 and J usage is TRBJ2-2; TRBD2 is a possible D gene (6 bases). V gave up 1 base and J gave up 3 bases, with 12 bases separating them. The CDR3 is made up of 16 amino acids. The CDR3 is CASSLEQWRDTGELFF. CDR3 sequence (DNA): TGTGCCAGCAGTTTAGAGCAATGGAGGGACACCGGGGAGCTGTTTTTT.

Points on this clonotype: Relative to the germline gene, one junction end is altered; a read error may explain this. The chain's CDR3 is CASRSLSGATTEKLFF. In DNA form, the CDR3 reads TGTGCCAGCAGAAGCTTATCAGGGGCAACTACTGAAAAACTCTTTTTT. J is TRBJ1-4 and V is TRBV4-2; D is perhaps TRBD1 (6 bases). Germline CDR1 is LGHNA and CDR2 is YNFKEQ. This CDR3 region has 16 residues.

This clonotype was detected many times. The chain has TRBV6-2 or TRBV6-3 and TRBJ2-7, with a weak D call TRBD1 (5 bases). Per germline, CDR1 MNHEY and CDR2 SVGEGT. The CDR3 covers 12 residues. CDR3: CASHDGSRAPVV. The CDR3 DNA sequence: TGTGCCAGCCACGACGGTAGCAGGGCACCGGTCGTC.

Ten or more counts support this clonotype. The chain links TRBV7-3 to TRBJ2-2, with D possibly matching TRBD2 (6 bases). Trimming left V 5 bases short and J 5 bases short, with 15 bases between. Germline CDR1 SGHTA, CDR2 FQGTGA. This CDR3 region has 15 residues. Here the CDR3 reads CASSRRGRATGELFF. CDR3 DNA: TGTGCCAGCAGCCGGCGGGGCAGGGCAACCGGGGAGCTGTTTTTT.

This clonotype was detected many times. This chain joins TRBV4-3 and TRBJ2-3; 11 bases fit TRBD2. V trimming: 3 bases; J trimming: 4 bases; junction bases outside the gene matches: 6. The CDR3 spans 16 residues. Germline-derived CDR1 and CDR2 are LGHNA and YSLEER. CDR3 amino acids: CASSHSGGALPDTQYF. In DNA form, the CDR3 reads TGCGCCAGCAGCCATAGCGGGGGGGCGTTGCCAGATACGCAGTATTTT.

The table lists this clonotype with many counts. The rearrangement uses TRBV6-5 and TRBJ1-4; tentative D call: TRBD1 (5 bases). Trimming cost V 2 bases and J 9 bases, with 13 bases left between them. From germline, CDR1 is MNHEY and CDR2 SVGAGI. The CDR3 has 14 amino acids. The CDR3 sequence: CASSYPRARKKLFF. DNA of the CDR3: TGTGCCAGCAGTTACCCCAGGGCCCGGAAAAAACTGTTTTTT.

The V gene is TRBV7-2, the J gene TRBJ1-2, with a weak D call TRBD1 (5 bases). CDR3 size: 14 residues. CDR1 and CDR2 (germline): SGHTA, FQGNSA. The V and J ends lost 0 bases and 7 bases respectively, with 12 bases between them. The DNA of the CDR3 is TGTGCCAGCAGCTTAGCGGGGCAGGCCGGTGGCTACACCTTC. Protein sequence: CASSLAGQAGGYTF. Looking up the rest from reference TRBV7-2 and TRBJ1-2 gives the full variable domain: GAGVSQSPSNKVTEKGKDVELRCDPISGHTALYWYRQSLGQGLEFLIYFQGNSAPDKSGLPSDRFSAERTGGSVSTLTIQRTQQEDSAVYLCASSLAGQAGGYTFGSGTRLTVV.

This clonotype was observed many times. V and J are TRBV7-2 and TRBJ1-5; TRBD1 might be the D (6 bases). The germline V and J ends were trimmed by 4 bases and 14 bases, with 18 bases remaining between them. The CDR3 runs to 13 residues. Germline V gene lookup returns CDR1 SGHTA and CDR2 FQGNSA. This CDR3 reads CASSSSQDSGKHF. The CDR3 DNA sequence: TGTGCCAGCAGCTCCAGCCAGGACAGTGGAAAGCATTTT.

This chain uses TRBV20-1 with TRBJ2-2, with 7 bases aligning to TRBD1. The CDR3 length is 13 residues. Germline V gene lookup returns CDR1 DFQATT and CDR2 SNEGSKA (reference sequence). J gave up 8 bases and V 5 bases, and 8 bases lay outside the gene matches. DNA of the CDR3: TGCAGTGCTCAAGACAGGGTCGGGGGGGAGCTGTTTTTT. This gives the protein CSAQDRVGGELFF.

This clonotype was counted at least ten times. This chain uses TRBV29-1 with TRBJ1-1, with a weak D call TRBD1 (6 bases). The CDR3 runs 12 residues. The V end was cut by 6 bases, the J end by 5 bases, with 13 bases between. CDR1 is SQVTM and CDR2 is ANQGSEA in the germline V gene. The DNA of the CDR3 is TGCAGCGTAGGGGGGGAAGGGACTGAAGCTTTCTTT. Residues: CSVGGEGTEAFF.

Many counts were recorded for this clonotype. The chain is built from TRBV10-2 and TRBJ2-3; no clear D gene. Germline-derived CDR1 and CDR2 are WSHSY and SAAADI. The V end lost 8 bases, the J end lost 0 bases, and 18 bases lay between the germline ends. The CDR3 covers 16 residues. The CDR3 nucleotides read TGCGCCAGCCGCGGCGGTGACTCCTCTAGCACAGATACGCAGTATTTT. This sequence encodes CASRGGDSSSTDTQYF.

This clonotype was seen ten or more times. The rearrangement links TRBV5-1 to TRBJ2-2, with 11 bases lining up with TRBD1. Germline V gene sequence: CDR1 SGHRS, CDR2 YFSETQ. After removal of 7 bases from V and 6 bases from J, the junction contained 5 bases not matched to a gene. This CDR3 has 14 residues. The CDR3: CASSLDRGPGELFF. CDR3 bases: TGCGCCAGCTCTCTGGACAGGGGGCCCGGGGAGCTGTTTTTT.

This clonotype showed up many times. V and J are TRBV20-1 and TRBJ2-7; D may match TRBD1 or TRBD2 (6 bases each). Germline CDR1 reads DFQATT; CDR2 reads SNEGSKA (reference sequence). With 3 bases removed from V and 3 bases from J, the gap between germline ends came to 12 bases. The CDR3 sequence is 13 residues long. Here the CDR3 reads CSASPGGGYEQYF. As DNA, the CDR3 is TGCAGTGCTAGCCCCGGAGGGGGCTACGAGCAGTACTTC.

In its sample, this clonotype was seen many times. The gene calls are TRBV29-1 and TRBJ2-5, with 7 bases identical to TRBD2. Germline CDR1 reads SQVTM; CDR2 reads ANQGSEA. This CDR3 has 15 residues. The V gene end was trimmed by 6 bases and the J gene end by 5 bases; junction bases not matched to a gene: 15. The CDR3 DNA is TGCAGCGTCTCCACGATGGGGGGGTATAGTGAGACCCAGTACTTC. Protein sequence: CSVSTMGGYSETQYF.